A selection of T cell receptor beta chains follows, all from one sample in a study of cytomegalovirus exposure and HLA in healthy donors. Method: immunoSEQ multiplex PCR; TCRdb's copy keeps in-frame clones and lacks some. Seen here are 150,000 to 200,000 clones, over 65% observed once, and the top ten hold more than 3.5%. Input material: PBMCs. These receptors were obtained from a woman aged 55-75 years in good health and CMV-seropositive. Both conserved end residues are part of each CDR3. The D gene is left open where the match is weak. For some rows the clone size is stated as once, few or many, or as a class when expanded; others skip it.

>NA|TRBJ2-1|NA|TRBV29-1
TGCAGCACCCGGGGGAGCTCCTACAATGAGCAGTTCTTC
CSTRGSSYNEQFF
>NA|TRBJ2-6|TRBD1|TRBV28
TGTGCCAGTGGACAGGAAGGGTCTGGGGCCAACGTCCTGACTTTC
CASGQEGSGANVLTF
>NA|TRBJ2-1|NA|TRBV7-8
TGTGCCAGCAGCTTAGCGGGGCCGCACAATGAGCAGTTCTTC
CASSLAGPHNEQFF
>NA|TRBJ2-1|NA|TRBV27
TGTGCCAGCACTCAGGGAAGTCAGTCAACTTACAATGAGCAGTTCTTC
CASTQGSQSTYNEQFF
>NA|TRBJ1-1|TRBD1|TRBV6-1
TGTGCCAGCAGAGCAGGGACAGGGAACACTGAAGCTTTCTTT
CASRAGTGNTEAFF
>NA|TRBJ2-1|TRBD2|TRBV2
TGTGCCAGCAGTGCGCGAGGGACTAGCGGGGGCGATGAGCAGTTCTTC
CASSARGTSGGDEQFF
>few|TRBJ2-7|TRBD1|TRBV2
TGTGCCAGCAGTGAAGCCGGGACAGCCACCTACGAGCAGTACTTC
CASSEAGTATYEQYF
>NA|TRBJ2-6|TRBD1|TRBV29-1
TGCAGCGTCGGAAGGGGGGAGGGGGGGACAGGGGGAACTGGGGCCAACGTCCTGACTTTC
CSVGRGEGGTGGTGANVLTF
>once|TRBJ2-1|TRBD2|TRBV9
TGTGCCAGCAGCGTAGGGGCAGCGGGAGGTTATGAGCAGTTCTTC
CASSVGAAGGYEQFF
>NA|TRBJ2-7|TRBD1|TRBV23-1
TGCGCCAGCAGGCTTTGGACAGGCATCTCCTACGAGCAGTACTTC
CASRLWTGISYEQYF
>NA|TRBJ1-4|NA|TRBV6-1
TGTGCCAGCAGTGAAAGGTGGACATCCTCAACTAATGAAAAACTGTTTTTT
CASSERWTSSTNEKLFF
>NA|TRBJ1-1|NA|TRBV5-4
TGTGCCAGCAGCTCCAAAACCACAGGGTTACCTGAAGCTTTCTTT
CASSSKTTGLPEAFF
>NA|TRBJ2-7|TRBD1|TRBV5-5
TGTGCCAGCAGCTTGATGGACAGGGGTACCTACGAGCAGTACTTC
CASSLMDRGTYEQYF
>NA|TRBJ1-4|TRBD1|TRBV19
TGTGCCAGTAGTCGGGACAGAGGGGAAAAACTGTTTTTT
CASSRDRGEKLFF
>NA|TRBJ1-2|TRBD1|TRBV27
TGTGCCAGCAGTTTGACAGGGGCCTATGGCTACACCTTC
CASSLTGAYGYTF
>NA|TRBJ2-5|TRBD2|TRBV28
TGTGCCAGCAGTTTTTCCGGGGGGGCTGAGACCCAGTACTTC
CASSFSGGAETQYF
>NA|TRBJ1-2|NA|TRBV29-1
TGCAGCGTTATAAGTGGCCCCAGTGGCTACACCTTC
CSVISGPSGYTF
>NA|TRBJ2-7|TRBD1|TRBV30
TGTGCCTGGATGAGGACAGGGGCAAGCTACGAGCAGTACTTC
CAWMRTGASYEQYF
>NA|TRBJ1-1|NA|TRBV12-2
TGTGCAAGTCGCCCCAGTTGGTCAGGGGCGTTGAGTGAAGCTTTCTTT
CASRPSWSGALSEAFF
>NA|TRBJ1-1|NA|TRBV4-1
TGCGCCAGCAGCCAAGAAGGGGTAGGAAACACTGAAGCTTTCTTT
CASSQEGVGNTEAFF
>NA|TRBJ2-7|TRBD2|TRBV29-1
TGCAGCGTTCTAAAGCTTAGCGGGAGGGCCTACGAGCAGTACTTC
CSVLKLSGRAYEQYF
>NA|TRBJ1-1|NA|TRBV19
TGTGCCGCCAGTGACAGGCCGAACACTGAAGCTTTCTTT
CAASDRPNTEAFF
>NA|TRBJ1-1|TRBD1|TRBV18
TGTGCCAGCTCACGCGACCTATACAGGGGGCGGCCCACTGAAGCTTTCTTT
CASSRDLYRGRPTEAFF
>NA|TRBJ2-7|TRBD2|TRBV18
TGTGCCAGCTCACCTCCCACTAGCGCAGGCTACGAGCAGTACTTC
CASSPPTSAGYEQYF
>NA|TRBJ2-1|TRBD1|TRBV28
TGTGCCAGCAGTTGGGCCGGGACAGGGGGGCCCAATGAGCAGTTCTTC
CASSWAGTGGPNEQFF
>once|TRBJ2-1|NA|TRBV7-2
TGTGCCAGCAGCTTAGGCCCTAGGGAGCAGTTCTTC
CASSLGPREQFF
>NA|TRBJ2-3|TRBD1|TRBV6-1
TGTGCCAGCAGTGTTTCACAGGGGTCGGTGACAGATACGCAGTATTTT
CASSVSQGSVTDTQYF
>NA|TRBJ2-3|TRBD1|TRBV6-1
TGTGCCAGCAGTGAAGGTGGCGGGACAGGGGGCGTGGGTACGCAGTATTTT
CASSEGGGTGGVGTQYF
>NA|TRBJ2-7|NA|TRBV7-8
TGTGCCAGCAGCTTAGCGGCCCTAGAAAACTACGAGCAGTACTTC
CASSLAALENYEQYF
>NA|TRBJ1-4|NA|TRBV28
TGTGCCAGCAGTCGAGGATGGGGGGATGAAAAACTGTTTTTT
CASSRGWGDEKLFF
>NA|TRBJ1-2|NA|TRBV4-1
TGCGCCAGCAGCCAAAACGACAGGAGCTATGGCTACACCTTC
CASSQNDRSYGYTF
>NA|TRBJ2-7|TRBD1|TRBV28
TGTGCCAGCAGTTTGGACCGGGACAGCTCCTACGAGCAGTACTTC
CASSLDRDSSYEQYF
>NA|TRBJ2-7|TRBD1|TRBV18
TGTGCCAGCTCGCTGGGACAGGGGGCATCTCACTACGAGCAGTACTTC
CASSLGQGASHYEQYF
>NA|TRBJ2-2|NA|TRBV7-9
TGTGCCAGCAGCCTTGACAGGACGAACACCGGGGAGCTGTTTTTT
CASSLDRTNTGELFF
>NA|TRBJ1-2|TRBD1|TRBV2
TGTGCCAGCAGTGACGGGACAGGGGCCTTCCTGAAGAACTATGGCTACACCTTC
CASSDGTGAFLKNYGYTF
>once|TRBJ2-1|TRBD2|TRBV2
TGTGCCAGCAGTGAGTGGACTAGCGGGGGCAACAATGAGCAGTTCTTC
CASSEWTSGGNNEQFF